The T cell receptor (beta chain) under discussion was sequenced for a study of low-dose radiotherapy and immunotherapy resistance in tumors. Sample share makes this clonotype medium-sized. The germline CDR1 and CDR2 sequences are SGHDN and FVKESK. The CDR3 runs 11 residues. Trimming cost V 0 bases and J 4 bases, with 0 bases left between them. First-strand cDNA used TRAV- and TRBV-specific primers, covering alpha and beta chains. With a constant-region primer and a V-primer adapter, TCRs were subjected to approximately 18 PCR cycles of amplification. Each CDR3 protein gets one entry after TCRdb re-called the reads with MiXCR. The sample yields just under 10,000 distinct CDR3 sequences, roughly 42% seen once.

This clonotype was sampled from a human donor with advanced metastatic prostate, ovarian, gallbladder or colorectal cancer (not recorded which). This table probably holds off-target reads from a library built for another chain. The chain links TRBV14 to TRBJ2-5; D gene ambiguous. The CDR3 sequence: CASSQEETQYF. CDR3 DNA sequence: TGTGCCAGCAGCCAAGAAGAGACCCAGTACTTC.